The TCR beta chain described here comes from a study of T-cell memory formation after mild COVID-19. Study background: TCR clustering was largely donor specific. Broader study findings: The second-wave clones peaking on day 37 were not confirmed as SARS-CoV-2-specific. Later expanders leaned CD4+, whereas day 15 to 85 contracting clones were balanced CD4/CD8. Certain responding clones were present in pre-infection memory, suggesting participation of cross-reactive memory.

This clonotype was seen ten or more times. Its antigen is currently unknown. Each CDR3 protein is one row after TCRdb ran MiXCR on the 5' RACE reads. The repertoire holds 250,000 to 300,000 distinct CDR3 sequences, around 15% seen once, with roughly 25% in the top ten. This CDR3 region has 12 residues. Trimming took 0 bases from V and 5 from J, leaving 4 bases between them. Germline CDR1 and CDR2: LGHNA and YSLEER. The chain is built from TRBV4-3 and TRBJ1-1; no reliable D call. The sequencing input was PBMCs or a T cell subset sorted from them (not recorded which). The clonotype comes from a man younger than 30 who had mild COVID-19 (a few samples of this study predate the infection). Cell type and time point are not known. CDR3 DNA: TGCGCCAGCAGCCAAGATGAAACTGAAGCTTTCTTT. This translates into CASSQDETEAFF.